Below, 14 T cell receptor beta chains from the same sample are listed, as sequenced in a study of blood T cells in healthy people across ages. Sample-barcoded 5' priming and a J-beta primer mix drove a second PCR of about 7 to 11 cycles. TCRdb reanalysed the 5' RACE reads using MiXCR and keeps one entry per CDR3 protein. The sample contains about 670,000 distinct CDR3 sequences, roughly 43% of which appear only once. Sequencing used blood. The receptors were gathered from a man aged 80 or over in good health.

The chain uses TRBV29-1 and TRBJ2-7; a possible D gene is TRBD2 (6 bases). The CDR3 has 12 residues. Trimming removed 7 bases from V and 3 bases from J, with 13 bases in between. Looked up from germline, CDR1 is SQVTM and CDR2 is ANQGSEA. The DNA of the CDR3 is TGCAGCGGCGGGTCCGGGAGCTACGAGCAGTACTTC. As protein: CSGGSGSYEQYF.

The genes are TRBV29-1 and TRBJ2-2; D possibly matches TRBD1 or TRBD2 (5 bases each). This CDR3 region has 15 residues. V lost 5 bases and J lost 4, with 17 bases in between. Germline values: CDR1 SQVTM, CDR2 ANQGSEA. In DNA, the CDR3 is TGCAGCGTTAGAGGGACGGCGAGTGCCACCGGGGAGCTGTTTTTT. This gives the protein CSVRGTASATGELFF.

Only a few counts were recorded for this clonotype. The chain uses TRBV4-3 and TRBJ2-7, with TRBD2 matching 9 bases. Germline loops: CDR1 LGHNA, CDR2 YSLEER. The V segment lost 0 bases and the J segment 4 bases; nucleotides outside the gene matches: 4. The CDR3 loop spans 15 amino acids. The CDR3 DNA follows: TGCGCCAGCAGCCAAGAAGGGCTAGCGGGATACGAGCAGTACTTC. Translated, it gives CASSQEGLAGYEQYF.

This clonotype was counted between two and nine times. V usage is TRBV29-1 and J usage is TRBJ2-3; TRBD2 matches at 12 bases. With V trimmed by 7 bases and J by 5 bases, 10 bases remained unmatched. Germline lookup yields CDR1 SQVTM and CDR2 ANQGSEA. This CDR3 is 15 amino acids long. The CDR3 DNA sequence: TGCAGCGCCAACCTAGCGGGAGGGAAAGGAGATACGCAGTATTTT. It yields the protein CSANLAGGKGDTQYF.

This chain connects TRBV6-2 or TRBV6-3 to TRBJ2-7, with D possibly TRBD2 on 5 matching bases. The J call may be in error: the DNA end matches TRBJ2-5 better. The CDR3 is 13 amino acids. The V gene's germline CDR1 is MNHEY and CDR2 SVGEGT. CDR3 in DNA: TGTGCCGGCAAGGTCCTAGCCTCCGAGACCCAGTACTTC. Translating it yields CAGKVLASETQYF.

The chain joins TRBV20-1 to TRBJ2-1, with D perhaps being TRBD1 or TRBD2 (6 bases each). The CDR3 spans 19 residues. V lost 0 bases, J lost 0 bases, and 21 bases lay in between. Germline CDR1 is DFQATT and CDR2 is SNEGSKA (reference sequence). In DNA, the CDR3 is TGCAGTGCTAGAGATGTACGTTCCGGGGGCATAGGCTCCTACAATGAGCAGTTCTTC. Translating it yields CSARDVRSGGIGSYNEQFF.

This clonotype was found a few times. J is TRBJ1-2 and V is TRBV2, with 9 bases that match TRBD1. Germline trimming cut 2 bases from V and 2 bases from J; bases unmatched to any gene: 6. The germline CDR1 and CDR2 sequences are SNHLY and FYNNEI. This CDR3 spans 16 amino acids. The CDR3 loop is CASSETGTGRNYGYTF. CDR3 nucleotides: TGTGCCAGCAGTGAAACCGGGACAGGGAGAAACTATGGCTACACCTTC.

This clonotype was observed a few times. V is TRBV27 and J is TRBJ2-7, with 9 bases that match TRBD1. The V gene's germline CDR1 is MNHEY and CDR2 SMNVEV (reference sequence). The CDR3 spans 16 residues. V shed 6 bases, J shed 2 bases, and the junction held 11 bases outside the gene matches. The CDR3 loop is CASRDRGGGFTYEQYF. The CDR3 DNA follows: TGTGCCAGCAGGGACAGGGGAGGGGGCTTCACCTACGAGCAGTACTTC.

The gene calls are TRBV6-2 or TRBV6-3 and TRBJ2-5; D unclear. The CDR3 totals 13 residues. Per the germline V gene, CDR1 is MNHEY and CDR2 is SVGEGT. The V end was cut by 6 bases, the J end by 1 base, with 9 bases between. As DNA, the CDR3 is TGTGCCAGCAGACCAGAGACCCAAGAGACCCAGTACTTC. Translated, it gives CASRPETQETQYF.

The rearrangement uses TRBV11-2 and TRBJ2-7; the D gene is possibly TRBD1 (5 bases). Trimming left V 0 bases short and J 4 bases short, with 16 bases between. Germline CDR1 SGHAT, CDR2 FQNNGV. CDR3 length: 16 residues. The CDR3 sequence: CASSLDRWGSIYEQYF. CDR3 sequence (DNA): TGTGCCAGCAGCTTAGATAGGTGGGGCAGTATTTACGAGCAGTACTTC.

This clonotype came up a few times. The rearrangement links TRBV7-2 to TRBJ2-4, with a tentative D call TRBD2 (5 bases). Germline CDR1 and CDR2: SGHTA and FQGNSA. The CDR3 spans 15 residues. The V gene lost 5 bases and the J gene lost 7 bases, with 18 bases spanning the gap. CDR3 region: CASSPSSISGNIQYF. The DNA for the CDR3 is TGTGCCAGCAGCCCGAGCTCAATATCGGGGAACATTCAGTACTTC.

The chain uses TRBV20-1 and TRBJ1-1; D not resolved. Germline V lookup: CDR1 DFQATT, CDR2 SNEGSKA (reference sequence). V lost 2 bases to trimming and J lost 1 base, with 8 bases between them. The CDR3 is 13 residues long. CDR3 sequence reads: CSARRAENTEAFF. The DNA of the CDR3 is TGCAGTGCTAGACGAGCGGAGAACACTGAAGCTTTCTTT.

This chain connects TRBV5-6 to TRBJ2-4, with TRBD1 identical over 7 bases. The DNA matches TRBJ2-5 better at its end, which makes the J call doubtful. The CDR3 has 13 amino acids. Germline loops: CDR1 SGHDT, CDR2 YYEEEE. This CDR3 is CASSHDRDETQYF. CDR3 coding DNA: TGTGCCAGCAGCCACGACAGGGACGAGACCCAGTACTTC.

This clonotype was picked up a small number of times. CDR3 sequence: CSARQPGPPCAQYF. For the CDR3, the DNA is TGCAGTGCTCGACAACCGGGACCCCCTTGTGCGCAGTACTTC. The chain is built from TRBV20-1 and TRBJ2-7; D tentatively fits TRBD1 or TRBD2 (5 bases each). Trimming took off 5 bases at V and 9 bases at J, with 23 bases between the two ends. In germline, CDR1 is DFQATT, CDR2 SNEGSKA (reference sequence). The CDR3 totals 14 residues.